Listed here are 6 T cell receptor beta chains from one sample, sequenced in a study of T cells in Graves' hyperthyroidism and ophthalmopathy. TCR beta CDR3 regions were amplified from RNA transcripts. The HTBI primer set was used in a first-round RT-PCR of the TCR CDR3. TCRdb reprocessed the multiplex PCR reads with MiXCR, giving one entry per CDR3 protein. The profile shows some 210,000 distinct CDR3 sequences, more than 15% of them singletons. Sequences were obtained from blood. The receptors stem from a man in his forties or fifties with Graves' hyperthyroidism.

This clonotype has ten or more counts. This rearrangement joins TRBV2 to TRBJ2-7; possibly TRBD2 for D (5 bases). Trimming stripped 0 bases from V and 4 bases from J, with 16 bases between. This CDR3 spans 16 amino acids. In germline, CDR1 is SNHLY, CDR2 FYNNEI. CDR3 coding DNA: TGTGCCAGCAGTGAAGCATGGAGGACGAGTGATTACGAGCAGTACTTC. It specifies CASSEAWRTSDYEQYF.

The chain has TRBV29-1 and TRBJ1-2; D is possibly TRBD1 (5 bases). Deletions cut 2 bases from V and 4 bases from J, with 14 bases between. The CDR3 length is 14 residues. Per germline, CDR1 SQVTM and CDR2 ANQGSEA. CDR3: CSVEPSGRSYGYTF. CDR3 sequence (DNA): TGCAGCGTTGAACCTTCGGGACGGAGCTATGGCTACACCTTC.

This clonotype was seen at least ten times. CDR3 in amino acids: CASSVFPTYGYTF. DNA for the CDR3: TGTGCCAGCAGTGTTTTTCCTACCTATGGCTACACCTTC. The chain couples TRBV2 to TRBJ1-2, with D hard to call. Per germline, CDR1 SNHLY and CDR2 FYNNEI. V lost 4 bases and J lost 4, with 10 bases in between. There are 13 residues in the CDR3.

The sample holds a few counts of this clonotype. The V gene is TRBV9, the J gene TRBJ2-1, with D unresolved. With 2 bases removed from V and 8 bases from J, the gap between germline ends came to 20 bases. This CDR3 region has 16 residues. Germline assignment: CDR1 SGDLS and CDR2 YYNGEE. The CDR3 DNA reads TGTGCCAGCAGCGTTGCTGAAAGGTTTTTTGCTCATGAGCAGTTCTTC. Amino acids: CASSVAERFFAHEQFF.

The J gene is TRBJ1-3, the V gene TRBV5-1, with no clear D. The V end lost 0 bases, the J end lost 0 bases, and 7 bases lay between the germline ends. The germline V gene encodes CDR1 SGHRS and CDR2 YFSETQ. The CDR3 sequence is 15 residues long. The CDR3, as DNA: TGCGCCAGCAGCTTGGGTGGCGTCTCTGGAAACACCATATATTTT. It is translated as CASSLGGVSGNTIYF.

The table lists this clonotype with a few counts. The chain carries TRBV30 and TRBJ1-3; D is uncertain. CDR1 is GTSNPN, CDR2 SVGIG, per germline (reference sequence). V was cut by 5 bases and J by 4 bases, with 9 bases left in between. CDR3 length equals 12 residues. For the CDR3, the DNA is TGTGCCTGGTCCCTTGACGGAAACACCATATATTTT. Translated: CAWSLDGNTIYF.